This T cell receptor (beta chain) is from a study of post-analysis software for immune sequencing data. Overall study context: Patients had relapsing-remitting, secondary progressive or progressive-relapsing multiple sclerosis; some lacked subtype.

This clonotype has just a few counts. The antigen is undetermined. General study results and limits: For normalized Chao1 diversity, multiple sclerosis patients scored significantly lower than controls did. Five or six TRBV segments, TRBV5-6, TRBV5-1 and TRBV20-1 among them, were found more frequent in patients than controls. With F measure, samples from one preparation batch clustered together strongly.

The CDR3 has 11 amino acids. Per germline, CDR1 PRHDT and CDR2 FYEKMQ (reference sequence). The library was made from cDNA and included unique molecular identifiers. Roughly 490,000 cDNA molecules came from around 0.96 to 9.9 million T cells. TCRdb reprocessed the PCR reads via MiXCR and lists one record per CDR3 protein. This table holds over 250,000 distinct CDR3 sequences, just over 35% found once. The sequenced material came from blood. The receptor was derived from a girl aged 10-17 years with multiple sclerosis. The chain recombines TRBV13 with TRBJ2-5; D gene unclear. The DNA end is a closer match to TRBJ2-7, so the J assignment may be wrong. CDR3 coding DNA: TGTGCCAGCAGCAGGCAGTACGAGCAGTACTTC. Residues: CASSRQYEQYF.